This T cell receptor (beta chain) was captured by sequencing in a study of beta chain features in type 1 diabetes. Every isolated RNA sample was fully reverse transcribed, so sequencing captured expressed TCRB transcripts. The repertoire was sequenced with immunoSEQ multiplex PCR; TCRdb's copy has only in-frame clones and lacks some. In the table there are about 330,000 clones, 11% of which are singletons. The CDR3 is made up of 14 amino acids. Trimming took 5 bases from V and 0 from J, leaving 8 bases between them. Germline V gene data show CDR1 as SGHTA and CDR2 as FQGNSA. The sequence was obtained from a woman in her 30s in good health. The chain uses TRBV7-2 and TRBJ2-1; no clear D. Sample: naive CD4+ T cells from blood. CDR3 nucleotide sequence: TGTGCCAGCAGCCCTAGAACCTCCTACAATGAGCAGTTCTTC. This translates into CASSPRTSYNEQFF.